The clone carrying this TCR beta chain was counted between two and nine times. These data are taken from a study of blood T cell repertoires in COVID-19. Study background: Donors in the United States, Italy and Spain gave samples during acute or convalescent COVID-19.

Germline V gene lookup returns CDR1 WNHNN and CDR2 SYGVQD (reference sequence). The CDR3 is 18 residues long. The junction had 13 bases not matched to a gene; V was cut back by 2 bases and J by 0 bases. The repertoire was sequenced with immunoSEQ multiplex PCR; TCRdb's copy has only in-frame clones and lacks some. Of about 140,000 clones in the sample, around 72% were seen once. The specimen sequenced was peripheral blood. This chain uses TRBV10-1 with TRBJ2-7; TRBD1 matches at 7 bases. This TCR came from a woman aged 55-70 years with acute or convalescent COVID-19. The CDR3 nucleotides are TGCGCCAGCAGTGAGACTCATAACAGGGACAGAAGCTCCTACGAGCAGTACTTC. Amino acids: CASSETHNRDRSSYEQYF.